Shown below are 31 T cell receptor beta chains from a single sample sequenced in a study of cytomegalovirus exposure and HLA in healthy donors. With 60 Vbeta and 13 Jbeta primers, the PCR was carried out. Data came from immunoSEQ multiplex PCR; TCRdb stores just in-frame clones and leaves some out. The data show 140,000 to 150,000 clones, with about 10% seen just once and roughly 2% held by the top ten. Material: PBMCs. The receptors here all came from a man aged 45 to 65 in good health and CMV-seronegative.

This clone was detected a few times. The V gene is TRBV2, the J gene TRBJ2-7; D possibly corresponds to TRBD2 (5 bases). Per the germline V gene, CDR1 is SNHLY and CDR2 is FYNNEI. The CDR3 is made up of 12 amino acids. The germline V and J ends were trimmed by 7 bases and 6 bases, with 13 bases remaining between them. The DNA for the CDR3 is TGTGCCAGCACACGGGGATGGCGCGAGCAGTACTTC. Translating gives CASTRGWREQYF. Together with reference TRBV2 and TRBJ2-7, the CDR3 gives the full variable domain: EPEVTQTPSHQVTQMGQEVILRCVPISNHLYFYWYRQILGQKVEFLVSFYNNEISEKSEIFDDQFSVERPDGSNFTLKIRSTKLEDSAMYFCASTRGWREQYFGPGTRLTVT.

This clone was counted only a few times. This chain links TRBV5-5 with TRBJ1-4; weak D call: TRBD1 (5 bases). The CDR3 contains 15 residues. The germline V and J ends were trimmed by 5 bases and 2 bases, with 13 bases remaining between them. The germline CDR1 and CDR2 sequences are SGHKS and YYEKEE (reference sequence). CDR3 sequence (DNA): TGTGCCAGCAGTTATATCCGACAGACTAATGAAAAACTGTTTTTT. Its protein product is CASSYIRQTNEKLFF.

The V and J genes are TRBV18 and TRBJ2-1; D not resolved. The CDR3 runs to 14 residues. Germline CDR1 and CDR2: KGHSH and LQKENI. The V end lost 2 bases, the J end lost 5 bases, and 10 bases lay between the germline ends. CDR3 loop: CASSPNSRNNEQFF. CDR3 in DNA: TGTGCCAGCTCACCAAATAGCAGAAACAATGAGCAGTTCTTC. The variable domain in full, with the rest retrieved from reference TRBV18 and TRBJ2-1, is NAGVMQNPRHLVRRRGQEARLRCSPMKGHSHVYWYRQLPEEGLKFMVYLQKENIIDESGMPKERFSAEFPKEGPSILRIQQVVRGDSAAYFCASSPNSRNNEQFFGPGTRLTVL.

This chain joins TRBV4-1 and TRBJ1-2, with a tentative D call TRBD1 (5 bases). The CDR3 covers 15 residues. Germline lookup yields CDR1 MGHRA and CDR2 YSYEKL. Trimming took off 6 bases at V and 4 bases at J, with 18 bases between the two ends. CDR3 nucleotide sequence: TGCGCCAGCAGGTCTAGAAGGGAAACAGGCTATGGCTACACCTTC. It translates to CASRSRRETGYGYTF.

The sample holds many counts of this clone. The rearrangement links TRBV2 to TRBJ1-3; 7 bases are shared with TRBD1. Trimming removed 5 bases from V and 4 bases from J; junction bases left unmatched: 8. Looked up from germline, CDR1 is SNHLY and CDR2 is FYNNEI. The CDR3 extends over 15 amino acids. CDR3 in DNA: TGTGCCAGCAGTCCTACAGGGGAGGCGGGAAACACCATATATTTT. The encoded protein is CASSPTGEAGNTIYF.

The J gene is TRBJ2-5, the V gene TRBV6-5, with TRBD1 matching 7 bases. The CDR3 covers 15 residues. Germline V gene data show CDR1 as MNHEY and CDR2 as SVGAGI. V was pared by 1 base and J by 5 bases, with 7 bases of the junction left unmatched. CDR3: CASSYWETGAETQYF. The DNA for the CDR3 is TGTGCCAGCAGTTACTGGGAAACAGGGGCGGAGACCCAGTACTTC.

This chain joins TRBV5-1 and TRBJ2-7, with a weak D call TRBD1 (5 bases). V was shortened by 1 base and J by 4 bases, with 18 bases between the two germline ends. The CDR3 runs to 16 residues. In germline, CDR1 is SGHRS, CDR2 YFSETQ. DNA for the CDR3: TGCGCCAGCAGCTTGTCTTTGGGGCGTATCGGGTACGAGCAGTACTTC. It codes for CASSLSLGRIGYEQYF.

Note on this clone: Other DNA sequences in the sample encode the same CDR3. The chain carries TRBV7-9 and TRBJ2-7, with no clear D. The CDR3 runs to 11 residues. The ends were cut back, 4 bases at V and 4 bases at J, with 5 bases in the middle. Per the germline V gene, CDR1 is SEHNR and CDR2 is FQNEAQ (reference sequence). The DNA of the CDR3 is TGTGCCAGCAGCTATCTATACGAGCAGTACTTC. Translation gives CASSYLYEQYF.

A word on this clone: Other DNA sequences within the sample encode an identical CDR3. This CDR3 is CAWSPQGNYGYTF. In nucleotides, the CDR3 is TGTGCCTGGAGTCCACAGGGGAACTATGGCTACACCTTC. V gene TRBV30 combines with J gene TRBJ1-2; 7 bases align to TRBD1. The CDR3 loop spans 13 amino acids. Trimming at V came to 2 bases and at J to 2 bases, leaving 2 bases not matched to a gene. Germline loops: CDR1 GTSNPN, CDR2 SVGIG (reference sequence). Using reference TRBV30 and TRBJ1-2 for the parts outside the CDR3, the full variable domain is SQTIHQWPATLVQPVGSPLSLECTVEGTSNPNLYWYRQAAGRGLQLLFYSVGIGQISSEVPQNLSASRPQDRQFILSSKKLLLSDSGFYLCAWSPQGNYGYTFGSGTRLTVV.

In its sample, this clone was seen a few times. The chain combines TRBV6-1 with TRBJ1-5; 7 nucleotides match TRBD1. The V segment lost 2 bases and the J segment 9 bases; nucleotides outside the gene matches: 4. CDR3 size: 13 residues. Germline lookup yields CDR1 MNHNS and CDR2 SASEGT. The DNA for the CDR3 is TGTGCCAGCAGTGAACGACAGGGATTGCCCCAGCATTTT. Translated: CASSERQGLPQHF.

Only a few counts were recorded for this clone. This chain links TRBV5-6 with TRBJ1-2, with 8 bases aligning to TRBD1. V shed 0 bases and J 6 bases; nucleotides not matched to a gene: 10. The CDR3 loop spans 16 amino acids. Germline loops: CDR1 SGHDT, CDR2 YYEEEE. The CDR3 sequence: CASSLDLAGGLNGYTF. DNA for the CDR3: TGTGCCAGCAGCTTGGATTTGGCAGGGGGCTTAAATGGCTACACCTTC. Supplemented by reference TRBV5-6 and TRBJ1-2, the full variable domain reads DAGVTQSPTHLIKTRGQQVTLRCSPKSGHDTVSWYQQALGQGPQFIFQYYEEEERQRGNFPDRFSGHQFPNYSSELNVNALLLGDSALYLCASSLDLAGGLNGYTFGSGTRLTVV.

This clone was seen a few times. As DNA, the CDR3 is TGTGCCAGCAGTTACTCCTCAAGAGCTAACTATGGCTACACCTTC. Protein sequence: CASSYSSRANYGYTF. The chain is built from TRBV6-5 and TRBJ1-2; D is undetermined. The V end lost 0 bases, the J end lost 0 bases, and 8 bases lay between the germline ends. The germline CDR1 and CDR2 sequences are MNHEY and SVGAGI. CDR3 length: 15 amino acids.

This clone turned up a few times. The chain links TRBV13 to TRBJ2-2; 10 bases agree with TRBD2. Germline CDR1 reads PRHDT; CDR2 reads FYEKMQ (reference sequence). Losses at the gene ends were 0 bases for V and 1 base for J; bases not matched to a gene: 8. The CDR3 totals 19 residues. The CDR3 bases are TGTGCCAGCAGCTTAGGCCAGAATAGCGGGAGGCAGAACACCGGGGAGCTGTTTTTT. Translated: CASSLGQNSGRQNTGELFF.

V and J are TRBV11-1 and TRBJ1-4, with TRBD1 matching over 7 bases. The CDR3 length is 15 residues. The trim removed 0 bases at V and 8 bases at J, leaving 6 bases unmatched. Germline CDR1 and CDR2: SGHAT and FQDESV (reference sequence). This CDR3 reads CASSLAATGREKLFF. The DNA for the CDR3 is TGTGCCAGCAGCTTAGCCGCGACAGGGCGAGAAAAACTGTTTTTT.

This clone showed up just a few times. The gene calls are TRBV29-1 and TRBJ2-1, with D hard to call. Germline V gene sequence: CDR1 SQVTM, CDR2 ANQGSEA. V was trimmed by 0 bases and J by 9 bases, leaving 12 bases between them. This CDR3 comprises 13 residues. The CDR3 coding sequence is TGCAGCGTTGAAGATCATCTGGGCCGTGAGCAGTTCTTC. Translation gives CSVEDHLGREQFF.

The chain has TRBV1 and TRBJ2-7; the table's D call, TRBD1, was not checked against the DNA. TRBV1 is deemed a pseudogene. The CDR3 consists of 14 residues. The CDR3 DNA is TGCACCAGCAGCTCGAGACAAAGCTCCTACGAGCAGTACTTC. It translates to CTSSSRQSSYEQYF.

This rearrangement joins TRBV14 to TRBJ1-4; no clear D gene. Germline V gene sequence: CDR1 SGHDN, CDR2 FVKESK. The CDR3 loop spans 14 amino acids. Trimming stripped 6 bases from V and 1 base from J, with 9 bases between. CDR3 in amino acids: CASRRAETNEKLFF. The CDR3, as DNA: TGTGCCAGCAGACGAGCGGAAACTAATGAAAAACTGTTTTTT.

DNA of the CDR3: TGTGCCAGCTCACCACCATCCAGGGCCACCGGGGAGCTGTTTTTT. Its translation: CASSPPSRATGELFF. The rearrangement links TRBV18 to TRBJ2-2; maybe TRBD1 (5 bases). Trimming removed 0 bases at V and 4 bases at J, with 9 bases between. This CDR3 region has 15 residues. Germline values: CDR1 KGHSH, CDR2 LQKENI.

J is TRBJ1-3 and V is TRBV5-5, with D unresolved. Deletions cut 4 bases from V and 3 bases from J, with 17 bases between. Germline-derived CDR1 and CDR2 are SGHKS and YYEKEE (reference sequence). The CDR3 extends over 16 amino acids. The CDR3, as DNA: TGTGCCAGCAGCACCTCTCACGGTGAATTTGGAAACACCATATATTTT. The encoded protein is CASSTSHGEFGNTIYF.

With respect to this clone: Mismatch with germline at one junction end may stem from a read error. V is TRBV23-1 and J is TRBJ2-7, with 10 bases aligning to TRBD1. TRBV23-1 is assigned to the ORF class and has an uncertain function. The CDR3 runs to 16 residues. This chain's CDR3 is CASSRFLDRGRNEQHF. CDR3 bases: TGCGCCAGCAGTCGATTTTTGGACAGGGGGAGAAACGAGCAGCACTTC.

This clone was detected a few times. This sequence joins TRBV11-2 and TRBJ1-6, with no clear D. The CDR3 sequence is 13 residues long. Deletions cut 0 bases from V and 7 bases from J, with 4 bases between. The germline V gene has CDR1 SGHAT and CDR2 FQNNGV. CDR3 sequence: CASSLDRNSPLHF. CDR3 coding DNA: TGTGCCAGCAGCTTAGACAGAAATTCACCCCTCCACTTT.

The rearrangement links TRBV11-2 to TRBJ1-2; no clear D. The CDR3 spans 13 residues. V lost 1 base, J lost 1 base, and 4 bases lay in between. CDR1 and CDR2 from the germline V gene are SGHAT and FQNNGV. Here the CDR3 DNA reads TGTGCCAGCAGCTTAGGTATTAACTATGGCTACACCTTC. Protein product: CASSLGINYGYTF.

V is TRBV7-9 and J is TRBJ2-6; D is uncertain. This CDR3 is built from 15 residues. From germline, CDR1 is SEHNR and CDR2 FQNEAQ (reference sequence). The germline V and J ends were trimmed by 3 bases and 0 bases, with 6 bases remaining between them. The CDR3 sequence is CASSFLNSGANVLTF. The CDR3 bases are TGTGCCAGCAGCTTCCTTAACTCTGGGGCCAACGTCCTGACTTTC.

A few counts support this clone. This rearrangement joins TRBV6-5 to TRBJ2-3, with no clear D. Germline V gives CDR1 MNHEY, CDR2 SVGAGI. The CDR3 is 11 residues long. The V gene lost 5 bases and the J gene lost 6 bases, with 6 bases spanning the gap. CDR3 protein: CASSTRDTQYF. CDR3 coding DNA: TGTGCCAGCAGTACCAGGGATACGCAGTATTTT.

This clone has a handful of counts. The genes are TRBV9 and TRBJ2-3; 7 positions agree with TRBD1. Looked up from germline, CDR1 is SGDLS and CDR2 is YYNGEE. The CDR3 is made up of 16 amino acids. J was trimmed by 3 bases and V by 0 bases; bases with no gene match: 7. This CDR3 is CASSVGGGATTDTQYF. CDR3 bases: TGTGCCAGCAGCGTAGGAGGGGGCGCGACGACAGATACGCAGTATTTT.

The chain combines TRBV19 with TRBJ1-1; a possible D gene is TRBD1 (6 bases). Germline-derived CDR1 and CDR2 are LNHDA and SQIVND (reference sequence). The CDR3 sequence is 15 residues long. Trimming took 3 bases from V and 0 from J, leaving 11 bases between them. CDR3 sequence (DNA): TGTGCCAGTAGTATTCCGGGACACCTGAACACTGAAGCTTTCTTT. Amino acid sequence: CASSIPGHLNTEAFF.

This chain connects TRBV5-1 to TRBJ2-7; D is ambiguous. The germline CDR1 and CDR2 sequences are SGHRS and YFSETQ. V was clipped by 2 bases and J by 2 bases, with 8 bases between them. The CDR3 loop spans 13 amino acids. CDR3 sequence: CASSFAETYEQYF. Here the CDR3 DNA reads TGCGCCAGCAGCTTTGCGGAGACCTACGAGCAGTACTTC.

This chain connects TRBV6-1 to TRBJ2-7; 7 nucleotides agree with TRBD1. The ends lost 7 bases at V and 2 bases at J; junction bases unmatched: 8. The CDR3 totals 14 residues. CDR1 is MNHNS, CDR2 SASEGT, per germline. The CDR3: CASTEGDRTYEQYF. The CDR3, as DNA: TGTGCCAGCACCGAAGGGGACAGAACCTACGAGCAGTACTTC.

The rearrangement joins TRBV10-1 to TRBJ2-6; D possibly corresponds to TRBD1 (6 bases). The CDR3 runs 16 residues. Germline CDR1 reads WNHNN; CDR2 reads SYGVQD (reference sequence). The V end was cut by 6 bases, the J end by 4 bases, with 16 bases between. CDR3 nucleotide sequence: TGCGCCAGCAGGAAACGGACAGCTACCGGGGCCAACGTCCTGACTTTC. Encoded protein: CASRKRTATGANVLTF.

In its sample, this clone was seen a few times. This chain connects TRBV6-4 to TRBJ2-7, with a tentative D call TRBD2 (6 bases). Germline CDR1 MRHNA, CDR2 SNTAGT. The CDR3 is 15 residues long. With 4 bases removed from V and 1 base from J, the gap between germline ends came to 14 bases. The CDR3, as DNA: TGTGCCAGCAGTGGGGCGGGGTATCGGTCCTACGAGCAGTACTTC. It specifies CASSGAGYRSYEQYF.

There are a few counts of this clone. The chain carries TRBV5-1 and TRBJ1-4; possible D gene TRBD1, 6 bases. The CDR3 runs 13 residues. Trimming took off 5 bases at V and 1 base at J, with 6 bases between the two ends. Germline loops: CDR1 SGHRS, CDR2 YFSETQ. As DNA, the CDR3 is TGCGCCAGCAGACAGGGAACTAATGAAAAACTGTTTTTT. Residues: CASRQGTNEKLFF.